This T cell receptor beta chain was sequenced for a study of T cells expressing NK-cell markers. UMI-tagged 5'RACE template switching yielded the TCR beta cDNA. No DNA is given; TCRdb re-called the 5' RACE reads and lists each CDR3 protein once. This sample's table reports about 260,000 distinct CDR3 sequences. The CDR3 consists of 15 residues. CDR1 is SGHAT and CDR2 is FQNNGV in the germline V gene. This TCR was sampled from a man aged 18 to 29 in good health. This rearrangement joins TRBV11-2 to TRBJ1-5; TCRdb gives TRBD1 as the D gene, but with no DNA this cannot be confirmed. The specimen was blood T cells: a sorted CD56 or NKG2C T cell subset, CD4+ or CD8+ T cells, or bulk PBMC T cells (not recorded which). The CDR3 region is CASSITGDHGQPQHF.